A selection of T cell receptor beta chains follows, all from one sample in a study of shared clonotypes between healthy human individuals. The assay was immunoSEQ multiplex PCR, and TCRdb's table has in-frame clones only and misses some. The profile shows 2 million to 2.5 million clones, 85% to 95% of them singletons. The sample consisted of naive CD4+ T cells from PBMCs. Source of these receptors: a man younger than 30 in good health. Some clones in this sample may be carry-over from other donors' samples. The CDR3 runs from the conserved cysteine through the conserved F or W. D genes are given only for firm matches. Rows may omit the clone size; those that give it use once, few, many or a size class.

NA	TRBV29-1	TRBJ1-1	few	CSVERSNMNTEAFF	TGCAGCGTGGAAAGGAGTAACATGAACACTGAAGCTTTCTTT
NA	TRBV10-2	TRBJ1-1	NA	CASKQGNTEAFF	TGCGCCAGCAAGCAGGGGAACACTGAAGCTTTCTTT
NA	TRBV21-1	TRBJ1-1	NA	CASSRDGEANTEAFF	TGTGCCAGCAGCCGGGACGGGGAAGCGAACACTGAAGCTTTCTTT
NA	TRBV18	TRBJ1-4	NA	CASSPQETEKLFF	TGTGCCAGCTCACCACAGGAGACAGAAAAACTGTTTTTT
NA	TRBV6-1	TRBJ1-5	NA	CASSLRVQGQPQHF	TGTGCCAGCAGTCTCCGGGTCCAGGGACAGCCCCAGCATTTT
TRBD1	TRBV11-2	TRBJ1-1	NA	CVSSLQGLNTEAFF	TGTGTCAGCAGCTTACAGGGGTTGAACACTGAAGCTTTCTTT
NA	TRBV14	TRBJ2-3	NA	CASSQDTLMTHTDTQYF	TGTGCCAGCAGCCAAGATACTCTGATGACACACACAGATACGCAGTATTTT
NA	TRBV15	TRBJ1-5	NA	CATSRDRQPQHF	TGTGCCACCAGCAGAGACAGGCAGCCCCAGCATTTT
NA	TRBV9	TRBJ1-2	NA	CASSSTWGYTF	TGTGCCAGCAGCTCTACATGGGGCTACACCTTC
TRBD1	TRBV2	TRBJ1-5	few	CASSGRWTGGGQPQHF	TGTGCCAGCAGTGGAAGGTGGACAGGGGGCGGTCAGCCCCAGCATTTT
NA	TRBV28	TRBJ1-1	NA	CASTSSGRNTEAFF	TGTGCCAGCACTTCGTCGGGCAGGAACACTGAAGCTTTCTTT
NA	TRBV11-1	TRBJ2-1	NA	CASRSSRVGEQFF	TGTGCCAGCAGATCTTCTAGGGTTGGTGAGCAGTTCTTC